This T cell receptor (beta chain) emerged from a study of T cell repertoires in cytomegalovirus infection. One entry per CDR3 protein, called by TCRdb with MiXCR from the reads. The sample carries 500,000 or so distinct CDR3 sequences, more than 15% recorded once. The CDR3 sequence is 14 residues long. V lost 7 bases, J lost 6 bases, and 8 bases stayed unmatched. Germline-derived CDR1 and CDR2 are MRHNA and SNTAGT. Material: CD8+ T cells from PBMCs. The TCR sequence derives from a human donor in good health (CMV status not recorded). Some clones in this sample may be carry-over from other donors' samples. V usage is TRBV6-4 and J usage is TRBJ1-4; 7 bases fit TRBD1. CDR3 in DNA: TGTGCCAGCACCCCCCAGGGGGTGGATGAAAAACTGTTTTTT. Its protein product is CASTPQGVDEKLFF.